This T cell receptor beta chain was found in a study of monozygotic twins with inflammatory bowel disease. Germline-derived CDR1 and CDR2 are DFQATT and SNEGSKA (reference sequence). The CDR3 totals 11 residues. With regard to this clonotype: Its antigen is unknown.

TCRdb re-called the 5' RACE reads and catalogs CDR3 proteins one per entry, DNA excluded. The sample includes 110,000 to 150,000 distinct CDR3 sequences. Study results and caveats: Researchers were unable to tell different T cell subtypes apart. IBD patients displayed reduced TCRbeta diversity (inverse Simpson) when set against healthy co-twins.

The template was total RNA from whole blood, with no T cell sorting. This chain uses TRBV20-1 with TRBJ1-2. The receptor's source is a human donor with ulcerative colitis or Crohn's disease, or a healthy co-twin of an affected twin (not recorded which). Sequenced sample: blood. The CDR3 sequence is CSASDNYGYTF.